Below, 26 T cell receptor beta chains from the same sample are listed, as sequenced in a study of CD8+CD57+ T cells in acquired aplastic anemia. CD8+CD57+ cell expansion, shown by flow cytometry, had occurred in the patients selected for sequencing. It was genomic DNA that served as the template for profiling TCR beta VDJ and CDR3. One entry per CDR3 protein results from TCRdb running MiXCR on the reads. The table includes hundreds of thousands of distinct CDR3 sequences, about a third detected once. Sequencing input: sorted CD4+, CD8+, or CD8+CD57+ T cells (not recorded which) from PBMCs. These TCRs come from a human donor with aplastic anemia.

With regard to this clonotype: A much larger clone differs from this one at a single base, so this may be a read error. The V gene is TRBV7-7, the J gene TRBJ2-3; maybe TRBD2 (6 bases). Germline V lookup: CDR1 SSHAT, CDR2 FNYEAQ (reference sequence). The CDR3 loop spans 14 amino acids. CDR3 bases: TGTGCTAGCAGCTTAGTCGGGAGATCAGATACGCAGTATTTT. It is translated as CASSLVGRSDTQYF.

Regarding this clonotype: A much larger clone sits a single nucleotide away, making a read error possible. Since no conserved phenylalanine or tryptophan closes the CDR3, a read error is the likely cause. The chain carries TRBV15 and TRBJ1-6; D might be TRBD1 (6 bases). The germline V and J ends were trimmed by 7 bases and 5 bases, with 9 bases remaining between them. Germline assignment: CDR1 LNHNV and CDR2 YYDKDF (reference sequence). The CDR3 loop spans 13 amino acids. This chain's CDR3 is CATNGQHNSPLHL. DNA of the CDR3: TGTGCCACCAACGGACAGCATAATTCACCCCTCCACCTT.

This clonotype was counted a few times. This chain links TRBV2 with TRBJ2-5, with 7 bases aligning to TRBD2. CDR3 length equals 15 residues. Germline V gene data show CDR1 as SNHLY and CDR2 as FYNNEI. Trimming took 6 bases from V and 3 from J; bases not matched to a gene: 10. The CDR3 nucleotides read TGTGCCAGCAGCCCCCAGGCGGGACTAAAAGAGACCCAGTACTTC. Protein sequence: CASSPQAGLKETQYF.

This clonotype came up many times. CDR3 DNA: TGCAGCGTTTTTTATCGGGGAGTAGAGGAGACCCAGTACTTC. It yields the protein CSVFYRGVEETQYF. The rearrangement joins TRBV29-1 to TRBJ2-5; a possible D gene is TRBD2 (5 bases). The V end was cut by 5 bases, the J end by 5 bases, with 18 bases between. Germline V CDR1 and CDR2: SQVTM, ANQGSEA. The CDR3 loop spans 14 amino acids.

This clonotype was seen once. The chain links TRBV6-1 to TRBJ1-5, with D possibly matching TRBD1 (5 bases). Trimming left V 6 bases short and J 2 bases short, with 23 bases between. The germline gives CDR1 MNHNS, CDR2 SASEGT. The CDR3 has 18 amino acids. The CDR3 region is CASRNAPGVERGNQPQHF. CDR3 sequence (DNA): TGTGCCAGCAGAAACGCACCGGGGGTTGAACGGGGCAATCAGCCCCAGCATTTT.

This clonotype appeared a few times. Mismatch with germline at one junction end may stem from a read error. The CDR3 sequence: CASSTDVTGPRMDF. The CDR3 DNA is TGTGCCAGCAGCACAGATGTTACAGGGCCCCGTATGGACTTC. The chain employs TRBV6-1 and TRBJ2-7; a weak D match, TRBD1 (6 bases). Germline CDR1 and CDR2: MNHNS and SASEGT. This CDR3 contains 14 residues.

CDR3 residues: CAIPGLAVSGYTF. The CDR3 nucleotides are TGTGCCATCCCGGGACTAGCGGTGTCCGGCTACACCTTC. The chain combines TRBV19 with TRBJ1-2; the D gene is possibly TRBD1 (5 bases). The V end was cut by 10 bases, the J end by 8 bases, with 20 bases between. The germline gives CDR1 LNHDA, CDR2 SQIVND (reference sequence). This CDR3 region has 13 residues.

There are a few counts of this clonotype. V and J are TRBV6-1 and TRBJ1-6; D is undetermined. V was shortened by 7 bases and J by 0 bases, with 10 bases between the two germline ends. CDR3 length: 15 residues. Per germline, CDR1 MNHNS and CDR2 SASEGT. The CDR3 is CASNAQSSYNSPLHF. The CDR3 coding sequence is TGTGCCAGCAACGCACAAAGCTCCTATAATTCACCCCTCCACTTT.

The DNA for the CDR3 is TGTGCCAGCAGTTACTCCCTCGGGGGGGACGGTGGCTACACCTTC. It translates to CASSYSLGGDGGYTF. The chain joins TRBV2 to TRBJ1-2, with TRBD1 as a possible D gene (5 bases). CDR3 length equals 15 residues. Deletions cut 5 bases from V and 7 bases from J, with 20 bases between. Germline loops: CDR1 SNHLY, CDR2 FYNNEI.

This clonotype appeared a few times. The chain uses TRBV7-2 and TRBJ2-1; D gene unclear. This CDR3 has 15 residues. Germline V lookup: CDR1 SGHTA, CDR2 FQGNSA. With 1 base removed from V and 10 bases from J, the gap between germline ends came to 17 bases. The CDR3 loop is CASSLVLGIPREQFF. The CDR3 DNA reads TGTGCCAGCAGCTTAGTTCTTGGCATTCCCCGGGAGCAGTTCTTC.

This clonotype occurred a few times. The chain links TRBV30 to TRBJ2-7; D is possibly TRBD2 (6 bases). The CDR3 loop spans 13 amino acids. In germline, CDR1 is GTSNPN, CDR2 SVGIG (reference sequence). Deletions cut 3 bases from V and 5 bases from J, with 14 bases between. The chain's CDR3 is CAWSDPGVHEQYF. In DNA, the CDR3 is TGTGCCTGGAGCGACCCGGGAGTCCACGAGCAGTACTTC. Filled out from reference TRBV30 and TRBJ2-7, the complete variable domain reads SQTIHQWPATLVQPVGSPLSLECTVEGTSNPNLYWYRQAAGRGLQLLFYSVGIGQISSEVPQNLSASRPQDRQFILSSKKLLLSDSGFYLCAWSDPGVHEQYFGPGTRLTVT.

This clonotype was counted at least ten times. This rearrangement joins TRBV25-1 to TRBJ1-2, with a tentative D call TRBD1 (5 bases). V shed 1 base and J shed 7 bases, with 16 bases lying between them. CDR1 and CDR2 from the germline V gene are MGHDK and SYGVNS. The CDR3 is made up of 15 amino acids. This chain's CDR3 is CASSESKGDAGGYTF. As DNA, the CDR3 is TGTGCCAGCAGTGAATCTAAAGGGGACGCGGGTGGCTACACCTTC.

This clonotype has just one count. The V gene is TRBV19, the J gene TRBJ1-1; a weak D match, TRBD1 (6 bases). Deletions cut 8 bases from V and 6 bases from J, with 22 bases between. In germline, CDR1 is LNHDA, CDR2 SQIVND (reference sequence). This CDR3 region has 15 residues. The CDR3: CASGANADSLAEAFF. DNA of the CDR3: TGTGCCAGTGGCGCAAACGCGGACAGTCTCGCTGAAGCTTTCTTT.

The rearrangement links TRBV2 to TRBJ2-7; 7 bases map to TRBD2. The CDR3 is 14 amino acids. Germline V CDR1 and CDR2: SNHLY, FYNNEI. Trimming removed 5 bases from V and 4 bases from J; junction bases left unmatched: 8. CDR3 loop: CASSFSPGGYEQYF. In DNA, the CDR3 is TGTGCCAGCAGTTTCTCGCCGGGGGGATACGAGCAGTACTTC.

In the case of this clonotype: Compared with germline, one end of the junction differs, possibly owing to a read error. This rearrangement joins TRBV2 to TRBJ2-2, with 9 bases that match TRBD1. The CDR3 loop spans 18 amino acids. The germline V gene has CDR1 SNHLY and CDR2 FYNNEI. CDR3: CACSRRTGALSNTGELFF. The DNA of the CDR3 is TGTGCCTGCAGTAGGAGGACAGGGGCCCTCTCGAACACCGGGGAGCTGTTTTTT.

This clonotype has at least ten counts. The chain couples TRBV29-1 to TRBJ2-7, with TRBD2 matching 10 bases. This CDR3 has 16 amino acids. Looked up from germline, CDR1 is SQVTM and CDR2 is ANQGSEA. V was clipped by 5 bases and J by 5 bases; unmatched bases: 15. CDR3 nucleotide sequence: TGCAGCGTTCTCCCGGGACTAGCGTCACTAGTCGACGAGCAGTACTTC. Its translation is CSVLPGLASLVDEQYF.

The chain carries TRBV19 and TRBJ1-1, with 7 nucleotides matching TRBD1. Germline-derived CDR1 and CDR2 are LNHDA and SQIVND (reference sequence). V trimming: 3 bases; J trimming: 6 bases; junction bases outside the gene matches: 7. The CDR3 has 14 amino acids. CDR3 sequence: CASSIPGGNAEAFF. DNA for the CDR3: TGTGCCAGTAGTATTCCAGGGGGAAACGCTGAAGCTTTCTTT.

This clonotype was observed a few times. The genes are TRBV2 and TRBJ1-1, with a tentative D call TRBD1 (6 bases). Germline V gene data show CDR1 as SNHLY and CDR2 as FYNNEI. V was clipped by 10 bases and J by 6 bases, with 21 bases between them. This CDR3 has 14 residues. The CDR3 is CATHSGTMVPEAFF. As DNA, the CDR3 is TGTGCCACCCACTCTGGGACAATGGTACCTGAAGCTTTCTTT.

This clonotype was found many times. The V and J genes are TRBV10-2 and TRBJ2-4; D gene ambiguous. Germline V CDR1 and CDR2: WSHSY, SAAADI. CDR3 length: 12 amino acids. V was trimmed by 7 bases and J by 0 bases, leaving 4 bases between them. CDR3 region: CASTSAKNIQYF. CDR3 nucleotide sequence: TGCGCCAGCACGTCAGCCAAAAACATTCAGTACTTC.

This clonotype has ten or more counts. This chain connects TRBV2 to TRBJ1-1; possibly TRBD1 for D (5 bases). V lost 2 bases, J lost 4 bases, and 11 bases lay in between. There are 14 residues in the CDR3. Germline V CDR1 and CDR2: SNHLY, FYNNEI. DNA for the CDR3: TGTGCCAGCAGTGAAATTGGGGGTTTCACTGAAGCTTTCTTT. Amino acids: CASSEIGGFTEAFF.

This clonotype was detected ten times or more. The rearrangement links TRBV2 to TRBJ1-2, with 7 bases identical to TRBD1. The CDR3 is made up of 14 amino acids. Trimming took 3 bases from V and 5 from J; bases not matched to a gene: 6. CDR1 is SNHLY, CDR2 FYNNEI, per germline. CDR3 coding DNA: TGTGCCAGCAGTGATAGGGCAGGGGGTTATGGCTACACCTTC. Encoded protein: CASSDRAGGYGYTF.

This clonotype has more than one count but fewer than ten. V gene TRBV3-1 combines with J gene TRBJ2-5; D is possibly TRBD2 (5 bases). The length of the CDR3 is 16 residues. Germline V lookup: CDR1 LGHDT, CDR2 YNNKEL (reference sequence). The V gene lost 5 bases and the J gene lost 0 bases, with 16 bases spanning the gap. The CDR3: CASSRVGAVDQETQYF. The CDR3 DNA reads TGTGCCAGCAGCAGGGTGGGAGCGGTGGACCAAGAGACCCAGTACTTC.

This clonotype appeared many times. The chain is built from TRBV7-3 and TRBJ2-3, with D tentatively TRBD1 (5 bases). The CDR3 covers 14 residues. The germline V gene has CDR1 SGHTA and CDR2 FQGTGA. Deletions cut 4 bases from V and 3 bases from J, with 11 bases between. CDR3 loop: CASSYRAGTDTQYF. For the CDR3, the DNA is TGTGCCAGCAGCTACCGGGCAGGGACAGATACGCAGTATTTT.

This clonotype appeared many times. This rearrangement joins TRBV20-1 to TRBJ2-7; D possibly corresponds to TRBD1 (6 bases). The CDR3 sequence is 14 residues long. The germline CDR1 and CDR2 sequences are DFQATT and SNEGSKA (reference sequence). The V gene lost 3 bases and the J gene lost 2 bases, with 14 bases spanning the gap. The CDR3 reads CSASPKEGAYEQYF. CDR3 DNA sequence: TGCAGTGCTAGTCCGAAAGAGGGGGCCTACGAGCAGTACTTC.

This clonotype turned up a few times. This chain joins TRBV9 and TRBJ2-7, with 9 bases identical to TRBD2. The CDR3 consists of 16 residues. The germline gives CDR1 SGDLS, CDR2 YYNGEE. The V gene end was trimmed by 2 bases and the J gene end by 0 bases; junction bases not matched to a gene: 6. Here the CDR3 reads CASSVSLAGSSYEQYF. CDR3 in DNA: TGTGCCAGCAGCGTCTCTCTAGCGGGGAGCTCCTACGAGCAGTACTTC. Filled out from reference TRBV9 and TRBJ2-7, the complete variable domain reads DSGVTQTPKHLITATGQRVTLRCSPRSGDLSVYWYQQSLDQGLQFLIQYYNGEERAKGNILERFSAQQFPDLHSELNLSSLELGDSALYFCASSVSLAGSSYEQYFGPGTRLTVT.

On this clonotype: A clone one base away is much larger, so this may be a read error. This rearrangement joins TRBV2 to TRBJ1-6, with a tentative D call TRBD1 (6 bases). CDR3 length: 16 amino acids. CDR1 SNHLY and CDR2 FYNNEI come from the germline V gene. The CDR3 loop reads CASSEEGGTLFSPPHF. The DNA of the CDR3 is TGTGCCAGCAGTGAAGAGGGGGGGACCTTGTTTTCACCCCCCCACTTT.